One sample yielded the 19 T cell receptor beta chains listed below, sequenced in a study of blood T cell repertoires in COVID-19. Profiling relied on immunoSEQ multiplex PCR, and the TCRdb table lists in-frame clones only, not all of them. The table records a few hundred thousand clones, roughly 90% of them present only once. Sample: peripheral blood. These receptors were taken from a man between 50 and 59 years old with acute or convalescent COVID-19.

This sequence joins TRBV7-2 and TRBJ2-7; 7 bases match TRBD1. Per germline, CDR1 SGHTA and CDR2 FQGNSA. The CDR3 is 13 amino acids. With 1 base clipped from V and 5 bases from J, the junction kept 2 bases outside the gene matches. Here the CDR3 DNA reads TGTGCCAGCAGCTTAGTAGGGGGCCACGAGCAGTACTTC. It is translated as CASSLVGGHEQYF.

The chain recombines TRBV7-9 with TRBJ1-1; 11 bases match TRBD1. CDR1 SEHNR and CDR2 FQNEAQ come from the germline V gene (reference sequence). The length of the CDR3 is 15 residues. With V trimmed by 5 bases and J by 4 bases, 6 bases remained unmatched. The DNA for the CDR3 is TGTGCCAGCAGCCCGGGACAGGGGGGGCCCACTGAAGCTTTCTTT. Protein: CASSPGQGGPTEAFF.

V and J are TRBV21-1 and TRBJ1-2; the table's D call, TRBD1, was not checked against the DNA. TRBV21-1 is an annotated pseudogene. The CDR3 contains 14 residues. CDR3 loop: CASSTPVTGYGYTF. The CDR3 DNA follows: TGTGCCAGCAGCACACCCGTAACAGGGTATGGCTACACCTTC.

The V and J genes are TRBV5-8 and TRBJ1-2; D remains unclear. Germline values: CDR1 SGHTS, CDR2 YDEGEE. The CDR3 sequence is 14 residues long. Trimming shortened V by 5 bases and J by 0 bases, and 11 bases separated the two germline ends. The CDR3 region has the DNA TGTGCCAGCAGATGGGCAGTTCCTAACTATGGCTACACCTTC. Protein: CASRWAVPNYGYTF.

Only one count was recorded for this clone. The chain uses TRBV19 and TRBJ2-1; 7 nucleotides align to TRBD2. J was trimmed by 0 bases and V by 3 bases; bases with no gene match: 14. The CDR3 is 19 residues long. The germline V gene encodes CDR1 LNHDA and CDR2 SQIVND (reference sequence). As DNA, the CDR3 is TGTGCCAGTAGTATTGGCGGGGGTCCCCCCTGGGCCTCCTACAATGAGCAGTTCTTC. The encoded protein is CASSIGGGPPWASYNEQFF.

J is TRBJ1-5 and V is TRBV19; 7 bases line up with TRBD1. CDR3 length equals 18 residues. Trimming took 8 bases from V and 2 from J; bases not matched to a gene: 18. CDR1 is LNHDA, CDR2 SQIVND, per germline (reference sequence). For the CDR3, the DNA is TGTGCCAGTGGCACCCGGGACAGAGTTAAAGATGGCAATCAGCCCCAGCATTTT. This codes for CASGTRDRVKDGNQPQHF.

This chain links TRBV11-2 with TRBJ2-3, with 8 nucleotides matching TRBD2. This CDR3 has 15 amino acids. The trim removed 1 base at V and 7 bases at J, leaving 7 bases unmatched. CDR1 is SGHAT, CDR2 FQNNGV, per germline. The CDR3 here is CASSLAGGLKNTQYF. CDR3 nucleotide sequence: TGTGCCAGCAGCTTAGCGGGGGGGCTCAAGAATACGCAGTATTTT.

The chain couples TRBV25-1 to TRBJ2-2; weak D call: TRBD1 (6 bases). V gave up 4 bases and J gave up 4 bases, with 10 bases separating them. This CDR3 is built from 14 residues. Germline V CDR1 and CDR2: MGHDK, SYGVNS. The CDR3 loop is CASSGQDGTGELFF. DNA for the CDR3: TGTGCCAGCAGTGGACAGGACGGCACCGGGGAGCTGTTTTTT.

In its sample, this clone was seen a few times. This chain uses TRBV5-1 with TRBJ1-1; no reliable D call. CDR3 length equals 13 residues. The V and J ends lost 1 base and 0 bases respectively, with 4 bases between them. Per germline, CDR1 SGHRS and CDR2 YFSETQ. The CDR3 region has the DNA TGCGCCAGCAGCTTGTCGGTGAACACTGAAGCTTTCTTT. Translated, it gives CASSLSVNTEAFF.

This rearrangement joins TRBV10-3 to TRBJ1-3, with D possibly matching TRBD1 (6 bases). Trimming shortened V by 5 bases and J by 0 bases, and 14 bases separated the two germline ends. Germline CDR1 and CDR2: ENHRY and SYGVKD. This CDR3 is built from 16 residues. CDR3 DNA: TGTGCCATCAGTCGGGACAAGGCGAACTCTGGAAACACCATATATTTT. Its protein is CAISRDKANSGNTIYF.

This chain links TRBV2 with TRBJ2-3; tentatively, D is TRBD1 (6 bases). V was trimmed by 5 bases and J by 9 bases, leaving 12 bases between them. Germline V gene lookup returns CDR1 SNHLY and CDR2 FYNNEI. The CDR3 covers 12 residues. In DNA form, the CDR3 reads TGTGCCAGCAGTTCAACTGGGGGCACGCAGTATTTT. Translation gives CASSSTGGTQYF.

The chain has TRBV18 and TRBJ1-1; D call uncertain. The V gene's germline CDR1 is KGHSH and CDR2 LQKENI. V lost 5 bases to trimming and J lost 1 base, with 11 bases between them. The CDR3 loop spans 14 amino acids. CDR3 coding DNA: TGTGCCAGCTCATCAGGCATGGGGAACACTGAAGCTTTCTTT. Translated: CASSSGMGNTEAFF.

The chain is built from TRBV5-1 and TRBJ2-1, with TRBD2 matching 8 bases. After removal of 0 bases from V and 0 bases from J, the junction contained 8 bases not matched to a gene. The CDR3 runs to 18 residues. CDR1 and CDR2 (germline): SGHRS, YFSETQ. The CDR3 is CASSLGPLSGGSYNEQFF. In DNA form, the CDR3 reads TGCGCCAGCAGCTTGGGTCCCCTCAGCGGGGGCTCCTACAATGAGCAGTTCTTC.

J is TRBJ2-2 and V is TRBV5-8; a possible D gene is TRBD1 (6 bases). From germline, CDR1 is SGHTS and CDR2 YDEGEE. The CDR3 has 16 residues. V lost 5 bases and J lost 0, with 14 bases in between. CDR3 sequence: CASSLRGFSNTGELFF. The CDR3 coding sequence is TGTGCCAGCAGTCTTAGGGGGTTTTCGAACACCGGGGAGCTGTTTTTT.

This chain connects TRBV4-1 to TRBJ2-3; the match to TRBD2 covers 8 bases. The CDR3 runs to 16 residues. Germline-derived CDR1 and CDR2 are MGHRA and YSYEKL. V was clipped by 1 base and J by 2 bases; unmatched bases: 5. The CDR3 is CASSQGASGLTDTQYF. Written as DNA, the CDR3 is TGCGCCAGCAGCCAAGGGGCTAGCGGGCTCACAGATACGCAGTATTTT.

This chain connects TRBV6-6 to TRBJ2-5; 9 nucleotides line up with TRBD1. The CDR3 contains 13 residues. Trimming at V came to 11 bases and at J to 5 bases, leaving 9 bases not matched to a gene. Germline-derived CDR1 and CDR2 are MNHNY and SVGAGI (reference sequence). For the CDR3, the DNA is TGTGCCGCACTCACAGGGGGCACGGAGACCCAGTACTTC. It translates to CAALTGGTETQYF.

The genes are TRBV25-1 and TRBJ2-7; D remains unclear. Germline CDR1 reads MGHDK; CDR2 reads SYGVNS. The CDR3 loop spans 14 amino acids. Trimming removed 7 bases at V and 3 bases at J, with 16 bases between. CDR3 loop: CASIRDGYGYEQYF. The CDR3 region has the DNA TGTGCCAGCATTCGAGATGGTTACGGCTACGAGCAGTACTTC.

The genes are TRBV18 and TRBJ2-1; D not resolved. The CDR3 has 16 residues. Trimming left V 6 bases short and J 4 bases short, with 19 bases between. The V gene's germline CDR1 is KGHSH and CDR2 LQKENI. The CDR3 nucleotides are TGTGCCAGCTCGCCTCCGACAAGTCCGGCATACAATGAGCAGTTCTTC. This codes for CASSPPTSPAYNEQFF.

The CDR3, as DNA: TGTGCCAGCAGTCCCCGGACTAGCGGTCCCAGTGAGCAGTTCTTC. The encoded protein is CASSPRTSGPSEQFF. The chain joins TRBV6-2 or TRBV6-3 to TRBJ2-1; 10 bases line up with TRBD2. The J segment lost 9 bases and the V segment lost 5 bases, leaving 10 bases of the junction unmatched. This CDR3 comprises 15 residues. Per the germline V gene, CDR1 is MNHEY and CDR2 is SVGEGT.